This T cell receptor (beta chain) came from a study of blood T cell repertoires in COVID-19. About the study: COVID-19 samples, acute and convalescent, were from the United States, Italy and Spain. Nucleic acid was either cDNA or gDNA, and it came from T cells, B-cell-depleted T cells, or PBMCs.

Trimming left V 11 bases short and J 4 bases short, with 21 bases between. Germline CDR1 and CDR2: MGHDK and SYGVNS. This CDR3 is 14 amino acids long. Original methodology: How many nucleated cells were present was estimated from reference gene primer amplification. The assay was immunoSEQ multiplex PCR, and TCRdb's table has in-frame clones only and misses some. V and J calls and clone size are those listed in that table; D and trimming were worked out from the DNA. The table shows roughly 350,000 clones, with under 95% occurring only once. Sequencing was done on a sample of peripheral blood. This chain connects TRBV25-1 to TRBJ2-7, with a tentative D call TRBD1 (6 bases). This TCR was recovered from a woman aged 18-29 years who had recovered from COVID-19. The CDR3 loop is CASELNTGLYEQYV. The CDR3 nucleotides are TGTGCCTCGGAATTAAATACAGGGTTGTACGAGCAGTACGTC.